These T cell receptor beta chains were read from a single sample in a study of tumor and adjacent non-tumor tissue in lung cancer. TCRdb used MiXCR to reprocess the multiplex PCR reads, holding one entry per CDR3 protein. The sample lists approximately 110,000 distinct CDR3 sequences, around 80% occurring once. Sequencing input: lung tumor tissue. The receptors were sampled from a woman in her sixties or seventies with non-small cell lung cancer. The CDR3 runs from the conserved cysteine through the conserved F or W. A D gene is named only where the DNA matches it firmly. Clone size is not always given. Where it is, it says once, few, many or a class for expanded clones.

d_call	v_call	clone_size	j_call	cdr3_aa	cdr3_nt
NA	TRBV6-2/TRBV6-3	once	TRBJ2-7	CASSHMGGTFEQYF	TGTGCCAGCAGTCACATGGGGGGTACCTTCGAGCAGTACTTC
NA	TRBV11-2	once	TRBJ2-5	CASSLDGRVETQNF	TGTGCCAGTAGCTTAGATGGCAGGGTAGAGACCCAGAACTTC
NA	TRBV19	NA	TRBJ1-2	CARSIEQTYGYTF	TGTGCCAGAAGTATAGAACAGACCTATGGCTACACCTTC
NA	TRBV28	NA	TRBJ2-1	CASSLDGTYNEQFF	TGTGCCAGCAGTTTAGATGGGACCTACAATGAGCAGTTCTTC
NA	TRBV6-1	NA	TRBJ2-1	CASSEHVGRYNEQFF	TGTGCCAGCAGTGAGCATGTGGGACGATACAATGAGCAGTTCTTC
TRBD1	TRBV7-9	NA	TRBJ2-2	CASSSTGGQKTGELFF	TGTGCCAGCAGCTCAACAGGGGGCCAGAAGACCGGGGAGCTGTTTTTC
NA	TRBV20-1	NA	TRBJ1-2	CSAPVGFIHGYTF	TGCAGTGCCCCGGTGGGCTTTATTCATGGCTACACTTTC
NA	TRBV7-2	NA	TRBJ2-2	CASSPDSELGGSPGELFF	TGTGCCAGCAGCCCGGACTCCGAACTAGGGGGTTCCCCCGGGGAGCTGTTTTTT
NA	TRBV4-3	NA	TRBJ2-3	CASSQDDDPTDTQYF	TGCGCAAGCAGCCAAGATGACGACCCCACAGATACGCAGTATTTT
NA	TRBV6-1	NA	TRBJ2-7	CASSAVCAGNYEQYF	TGTGCCAGCAGCGCCGTCTGTGCGGGAAACTACGAGCAGTACTTC
NA	TRBV6-5	NA	TRBJ2-2	CASSGPGQPPLANTGELFF	TGTGCCAGCAGTGGTCCTGGACAGCCACCGCTCGCGAACACCGGGGAGCTGTTTTTT
NA	TRBV11-2	NA	TRBJ2-2	CTSSSDTGELFF	TGTACCAGCAGCTCGGACACCGGGGAGCTGTTTTTT
NA	TRBV11-2	NA	TRBJ2-7	CASCWDRGGYELYF	TGTGCTAGCTGTTGGGACCGCGGAGGATACGAGCTGTACTTC
TRBD2	TRBV11-2	many	TRBJ2-5	CASSHELAGSLQETQYF	TGTGCCAGCAGCCACGAACTAGCGGGGAGCCTCCAAGAGACCCAGTACTTC
NA	TRBV11-3	NA	TRBJ1-1	CASSLIGLPRRMNTEAFF	TGCGCCAGCAGCTTAATTGGACTGCCGAGACGGATGAACACTGAAGCTTTCTTT
NA	TRBV14	NA	TRBJ2-5	CASSQDLGDQETQYF	TGTGCCAGCAGCCAAGATTTAGGGGACCAAGAGACCCAGTACTTC
NA	TRBV5-1	few	TRBJ1-5	CASSLDSEGNQPQHF	TGCGCCAGCAGCTTGGATTCCGAGGGCAATCAGCCCCAGCATTTT
NA	TRBV5-6	NA	TRBJ2-3	CVSNLGSHSTDTQYF	TGTGTCAGCAACTTGGGGTCCCATAGCACAGATACGCAGTATTTT
TRBD2	TRBV11-2	NA	TRBJ2-7	CVSRLGYAGGPYEQYF	TGTGTCAGCAGGTTAGGATACGCGGGGGGCCCCTACGAGCAGTATTTC
NA	TRBV11-1	NA	TRBJ1-2	CGSSSQGPLYGYSF	TGTGGCAGCAGCTCGCAGGGCCCGCTCTATGGCTACAGCTTC
NA	TRBV11-3	NA	TRBJ2-1	CASNYTDGEIGSYNEQFF	TGTGCCAGCAATTATACGGACGGTGAGATTGGCTCCTACAATGAGCAGTTCTTC
NA	TRBV12-3/TRBV12-4	NA	TRBJ2-7	CASFGEGSYEHYF	NA
TRBD1	TRBV6-1	many	TRBJ1-5	CASRGTGSQSGQPQHF	TGTGCCAGCAGGGGGACAGGCTCACAATCCGGTCAGCCCCAGCATTTT
TRBD2	TRBV6-2/TRBV6-3	NA	TRBJ2-1	CVCSKRESSYNEQFF	TGTGTCTGCAGTAAGCGGGAGAGCTCCTACAATGAGCAATTCTTC
NA	TRBV6-1	NA	TRBJ2-6	CASSGQESAIFSRANVLTF	TGTGCCAGCAGTGGCCAGGAGAGTGCCATATTCTCTAGGGCCAACGTCCTGACTTTC
NA	TRBV11-2	NA	TRBJ2-5	CASSFTWGETQYF	TGTGCTAGCAGCTTTACCTGGGGGGAGACCCAGTACTTC
NA	TRBV7-2	NA	TRBJ2-5	CTSSLLGSGETQYF	TGTACCAGCAGCTTACTCGGGAGTGGAGAGACCCAGTACTTC
TRBD1	TRBV20-1	NA	TRBJ1-2	CSATNLTGGKYDNTF	TGCAGTGCTACAAACTTGACAGGGGGCAAGTATGACAACACCTTC
NA	TRBV6-1	NA	TRBJ1-5	CASSDAWRDFSNQPQHF	TGTGCCAGCAGTGATGCATGGCGGGACTTTAGCAATCAGCCCCAGCATTTT
NA	TRBV28	few	TRBJ2-1	CTSSHRGHRTYNEQFF	TGTACCAGCAGTCACCGGGGCCACAGAACGTACAATGAGCAGTTCTTC
TRBD2	TRBV5-4	NA	TRBJ2-1	CASNLPSGYNEHFF	TGTGCCAGCAACTTGCCTAGCGGGTACAATGAGCATTTCTTC
NA	TRBV11-1	NA	TRBJ1-1	CASSLGKGTAEASF	TGTGCCAGTAGCTTGGGCAAGGGGACCGCCGAAGCTTCTTTT
NA	TRBV4-3	NA	TRBJ2-7	CTSGYYNSYEHYF	TGCACCAGCGGCTATTACAACTCCTACGAGCATTACTTC
NA	TRBV6-2/TRBV6-3	NA	TRBJ2-1	CASTAILSYNQQFF	TGTGCCAGTACCGCGATACTCTCCTACAATCAGCAGTTCTTC
NA	TRBV10-1	many	TRBJ1-3	CASSGDNSGNTIYF	TGCGCCAGCAGTGGGGACAACTCTGGAAACACCATATATTTT
NA	TRBV4-3	NA	TRBJ1-2	CASSQALGGGGNGYAF	TGCGCCAGCAGCCAAGCTTTGGGGGGCGGAGGCAATGGCTACGCCTTC
NA	TRBV11-3	NA	TRBJ2-1	CAIIQSYNEQFF	TGTGCCATCATCCAGAGCTACAATGAGCAGTTCTTC